The 18 T cell receptor beta chains below all came from one sample that was sequenced in a study of blood T cell repertoires in COVID-19. Clones were read by immunoSEQ multiplex PCR, and TCRdb kept only the in-frame ones, dropping some. The sample consists of about 39,000 clones, roughly 87% of them appearing once. The sample comprised peripheral blood. These receptor sequences come from a man between 60 and 75 years old with acute or convalescent COVID-19.

The rearrangement links TRBV7-8 to TRBJ2-3; 13 positions match TRBD2. The CDR3 is 16 residues long. Germline V lookup: CDR1 SGHVS, CDR2 FQNEAQ. V shed 5 bases and J 5 bases; nucleotides not matched to a gene: 7. Written as DNA, the CDR3 is TGTGCCAGCAGCGCCAGGACTAGCGGGAGTCAAGATACGCAGTATTTT. Residues: CASSARTSGSQDTQYF.

V usage is TRBV7-2 and J usage is TRBJ2-1, with a possible D match to TRBD2 (5 bases). The CDR3 covers 14 residues. Trimming cost V 3 bases and J 2 bases, with 8 bases left between them. Looked up from germline, CDR1 is SGHTA and CDR2 is FQGNSA. The CDR3 loop is CASSFRGPYNEQFF. For the CDR3, the DNA is TGTGCCAGCAGCTTCCGCGGGCCCTACAATGAGCAGTTCTTC.

The chain joins TRBV6-4 to TRBJ2-1; 8 nucleotides line up with TRBD2. V shed 6 bases and J 7 bases; nucleotides not matched to a gene: 11. The germline gives CDR1 MRHNA, CDR2 SNTAGT. The CDR3 is 15 residues long. Here the CDR3 DNA reads TGTGCCAGCAGCGCGACTAGCGAGGGGGGGAATGAGCAGTTCTTC. Its protein is CASSATSEGGNEQFF.

The rearrangement uses TRBV9 and TRBJ1-5; 9 nucleotides line up with TRBD1. The CDR3 has 18 amino acids. After removal of 4 bases from V and 0 bases from J, the junction contained 11 bases not matched to a gene. CDR1 is SGDLS and CDR2 is YYNGEE in the germline V gene. In DNA form, the CDR3 reads TGTGCCAGCAGCCCCGGCACCGGGACAGGGCTTAGCAATCAGCCCCAGCATTTT. Translation gives CASSPGTGTGLSNQPQHF.

This clone was found once. This rearrangement joins TRBV5-4 to TRBJ1-6, with a tentative D call TRBD1 (5 bases). Per germline, CDR1 SGHNT and CDR2 YYREEE (reference sequence). This CDR3 region has 15 residues. Trimming left V 2 bases short and J 10 bases short, with 16 bases between. The DNA for the CDR3 is TGTGCCAGCAGCTTCGGATTACTCGGGGGGTCACCCCTCCACTTT. Protein sequence: CASSFGLLGGSPLHF.

The chain employs TRBV21-1 and TRBJ1-2; no DNA check was done on the table's D call, TRBD1. TRBV21-1 is listed as a pseudogene. The CDR3 totals 15 residues. This CDR3 is CASSARRGGNYGYTF. In DNA form, the CDR3 reads TGTGCCAGCAGCGCGCGCAGGGGTGGGAACTATGGCTACACCTTC.

V and J are TRBV11-2 and TRBJ2-5; 14 bases map to TRBD2. The junction had 6 bases not matched to a gene; V was cut back by 1 base and J by 5 bases. There are 17 residues in the CDR3. CDR1 and CDR2 from the germline V gene are SGHAT and FQNNGV. Here the CDR3 reads CASSLGGTSGRGETQYF. In DNA, the CDR3 is TGTGCCAGCAGCTTAGGCGGGACTAGCGGGAGAGGTGAGACCCAGTACTTC.

This clone was seen once. The V gene is TRBV5-1, the J gene TRBJ2-3; 7 nucleotides agree with TRBD1. Germline assignment: CDR1 SGHRS and CDR2 YFSETQ. The CDR3 contains 14 residues. With V trimmed by 4 bases and J by 5 bases, 7 bases remained unmatched. This CDR3 is CASSPGQPLDTQYF. CDR3 coding DNA: TGCGCCAGCAGCCCGGGACAGCCACTAGATACGCAGTATTTT. The entire variable domain, with the rest obtained from reference TRBV5-1 and TRBJ2-3, is as follows: KAGVTQTPRYLIKTRGQQVTLSCSPISGHRSVSWYQQTPGQGLQFLFEYFSETQRNKGNFPGRFSGRQFSNSRSEMNVSTLELGDSALYLCASSPGQPLDTQYFGPGTRLTVL.

DNA of the CDR3: TGCGCCAGCAGCTTGTCGGGGAACGCTGGAAACACCATATATTTT. It specifies CASSLSGNAGNTIYF. The V call is TRBV5-1, the J call TRBJ1-3; the D is unclear. The CDR3 loop spans 15 amino acids. Germline V gene sequence: CDR1 SGHRS, CDR2 YFSETQ. V was shortened by 1 base and J by 2 bases, with 10 bases between the two germline ends. The entire variable domain, with the rest obtained from reference TRBV5-1 and TRBJ1-3, is as follows: KAGVTQTPRYLIKTRGQQVTLSCSPISGHRSVSWYQQTPGQGLQFLFEYFSETQRNKGNFPGRFSGRQFSNSRSEMNVSTLELGDSALYLCASSLSGNAGNTIYFGEGSWLTVV.

This rearrangement joins TRBV12-5 to TRBJ2-1; D is unresolved. The CDR3 totals 14 residues. Germline V CDR1 and CDR2: LGHNT, FRNRAP. V dropped 0 bases and J dropped 10 bases, with 13 bases sitting between them. The CDR3, as DNA: TGTGCTAGTGGTTTGGTACGTTCTGGCAGAGAGCAGTTCTTC. It encodes CASGLVRSGREQFF.

This rearrangement joins TRBV5-1 to TRBJ2-5; maybe TRBD2 (6 bases). Looked up from germline, CDR1 is SGHRS and CDR2 is YFSETQ. CDR3 length: 14 amino acids. V was clipped by 5 bases and J by 5 bases, with 16 bases between them. The CDR3 DNA reads TGCGCCAGCAGTTCGTCTGGGAGCGGGGAGACCCAGTACTTC. This gives the protein CASSSSGSGETQYF.

The CDR3 reads CASSYTPRETQYF. The CDR3 nucleotides are TGTGCCAGCAGCTACACTCCCAGGGAGACCCAGTACTTC. The V gene is TRBV14, the J gene TRBJ2-5; no reliable D call. Trimming cost V 5 bases and J 5 bases, with 12 bases left between them. This CDR3 has 13 residues. CDR1 and CDR2 from the germline V gene are SGHDN and FVKESK.

The J gene is TRBJ2-3, the V gene TRBV4-3; TRBD2 matches at 12 bases. The ends lost 1 base at V and 8 bases at J; junction bases unmatched: 10. There are 17 residues in the CDR3. The germline V gene has CDR1 LGHNA and CDR2 YSLEER. The CDR3 region has the DNA TGCGCCAGCAGCCAAGGACTAGCGGGAGCTTCATACGGTACGCAGTATTTT. It encodes CASSQGLAGASYGTQYF.

J is TRBJ1-1 and V is TRBV19, with D uncertain. V lost 2 bases to trimming and J lost 7 bases, with 14 bases between them. The CDR3 has 14 residues. The V gene's germline CDR1 is LNHDA and CDR2 SQIVND (reference sequence). CDR3 DNA sequence: TGTGCCAGTAGTATACCCCTGCGGAGTAATGAAGCTTTCTTT. This codes for CASSIPLRSNEAFF.

The chain joins TRBV10-1 to TRBJ2-1, with 8 bases fitting TRBD1. Germline V gives CDR1 WNHNN, CDR2 SYGVQD (reference sequence). V gave up 6 bases and J gave up 4 bases; unmatched junction bases: 14. The CDR3 consists of 17 residues. CDR3 sequence: CASSAFPGQATYNEQFF. Here the CDR3 DNA reads TGCGCCAGCAGCGCTTTCCCGGGACAGGCGACTTACAATGAGCAGTTCTTC.

This sequence joins TRBV2 and TRBJ1-3, with 10 bases lining up with TRBD1. J gave up 3 bases and V 6 bases, and 5 bases lay outside the gene matches. This CDR3 has 15 residues. CDR1 and CDR2 (germline): SNHLY, FYNNEI. CDR3 sequence: CASRATGGRGNTIYF. CDR3 nucleotides: TGTGCCAGCAGAGCGACAGGGGGCCGTGGAAACACCATATATTTT.

The V gene is TRBV11-3, the J gene TRBJ2-2; 11 bases are shared with TRBD2. CDR3 length: 16 residues. V was clipped by 5 bases and J by 7 bases; unmatched bases: 9. Germline values: CDR1 SGHNT, CDR2 YENEEA. The chain's CDR3 is CASSPTSGSNGGELFF. CDR3 nucleotide sequence: TGTGCCAGCAGCCCAACTAGCGGGAGTAATGGCGGGGAGCTGTTTTTT.

The CDR3 DNA is TGTGCCAGCTCAAGAGTTGAGGCGCACAGGGGAGACGAGCAGTACTTC. Translation: CASSRVEAHRGDEQYF. V usage is TRBV18 and J usage is TRBJ2-7; TRBD1 aligns across 7 bases. V dropped 5 bases and J dropped 5; count of bases not matched to a gene: 15. The CDR3 runs to 16 residues. Germline CDR1 KGHSH, CDR2 LQKENI.